Shown below are 14 T cell receptor beta chains from a single sample sequenced in a study of CD8+ T cells in alopecia areata (dated by TCRdb to 2017 to 2018). Interpreted using the paper, the time point label stands for: baseline before oral tofacitinib. Library creation used the immunoSEQ multiplex PCR assay. For TCR sequencing, RNA was extracted from every sample and reverse transcribed into cDNA to serve as template. In its TCRdb copy, this immuneACCESS table keeps in-frame sequences only and misses some clones. Where compared with another copy, unresolved V genes explain less than half of these, and the others have no known cause. The sample table records hundreds of thousands of clones; 57% of these occur just once. Less than 0.6% of the sample is held by the ten biggest clonotypes. Here the sequenced sample was CD4+ T cells sorted from blood, taken at week 0. The origin of the receptors is a human donor with alopecia areata.

The CDR3 DNA reads as TGTGCCACGAGAGCGGGGTCAGCAGTGGAGCAGTTCTTC. Translation gives CATRAGSAVEQFF. The rearrangement uses TRBV5-4 and TRBJ2-1; 7 bases line up with TRBD2. The V gene's germline CDR1 is SGHNT and CDR2 YYREEE (reference sequence). J gave up 10 bases and V 9 bases, and 13 bases lay outside the gene matches. This CDR3 region has 13 residues.

The CDR3 reads CAISEKGTEQYF. The DNA for the CDR3 is TGTGCCATCAGTGAGAAGGGGACCGAGCAGTACTTC. V and J are TRBV10-3 and TRBJ2-7; D is possibly TRBD1 or TRBD2 (5 bases each). Trimming took off 2 bases at V and 6 bases at J, with 8 bases between the two ends. The CDR3 is 12 residues long. Germline values: CDR1 ENHRY, CDR2 SYGVKD.

The chain links TRBV5-1 to TRBJ2-3; unclear D gene. Looked up from germline, CDR1 is SGHRS and CDR2 is YFSETQ. Deletions cut 4 bases from V and 0 bases from J, with 9 bases between. The CDR3 is 14 residues long. The CDR3 coding sequence is TGCGCCAGCAGCCTCCAGTCAAGCACAGATACGCAGTATTTT. Protein: CASSLQSSTDTQYF. Supplemented by reference TRBV5-1 and TRBJ2-3, the full variable domain reads KAGVTQTPRYLIKTRGQQVTLSCSPISGHRSVSWYQQTPGQGLQFLFEYFSETQRNKGNFPGRFSGRQFSNSRSEMNVSTLELGDSALYLCASSLQSSTDTQYFGPGTRLTVL.

The rearrangement uses TRBV29-1 and TRBJ1-1, with D tentatively TRBD1 (6 bases). Between the trimmed V and J ends, which lost 6 bases and 5 bases, there was a span of 19 bases. The CDR3 totals 14 residues. Germline CDR1 SQVTM, CDR2 ANQGSEA. CDR3: CSVLDSGGLTEAFF. DNA for the CDR3: TGCAGCGTCCTGGACAGTGGAGGGTTAACTGAAGCTTTCTTT.

Within the sample, this clone is medium-sized. The chain employs TRBV11-1 and TRBJ1-1; the match to TRBD1 covers 7 bases. J was trimmed by 1 base and V by 3 bases; bases with no gene match: 8. In germline, CDR1 is SGHAT, CDR2 FQDESV (reference sequence). The CDR3 has 16 amino acids. The CDR3: CASSFTLGTANTEAFF. CDR3 DNA sequence: TGTGCCAGCAGCTTTACCCTCGGGACAGCGAACACTGAAGCTTTCTTT. The variable domain in full, with the rest retrieved from reference TRBV11-1 and TRBJ1-1, is EAEVAQSPRYKITEKSQAVAFWCDPISGHATLYWYRQILGQGPELLVQFQDESVVDDSQLPKDRFSAERLKGVDSTLKIQPAELGDSAMYLCASSFTLGTANTEAFFGQGTRLTVV.

The J gene is TRBJ2-3, the V gene TRBV2, with 10 bases identical to TRBD2. CDR1 and CDR2 from the germline V gene are SNHLY and FYNNEI. The CDR3 totals 16 residues. J lost 0 bases, V lost 6 bases, and 6 bases had no gene match. The CDR3 DNA reads as TGTGCCAGCAGGAGGACTAGCGGTTCTAGCACAGATACGCAGTATTTT. Amino acids: CASRRTSGSSTDTQYF.

The chain joins TRBV9 to TRBJ2-1; TRBD2 matches 10 bases. Germline V gene data show CDR1 as SGDLS and CDR2 as YYNGEE. This CDR3 is built from 17 residues. The V and J ends lost 3 bases and 7 bases, in that order; junction bases with no gene match: 13. CDR3: CASSEGLAGVVDNEQFF. As DNA, the CDR3 is TGTGCCAGCAGCGAGGGGCTAGCGGGAGTAGTTGATAATGAGCAGTTCTTC.

This chain connects TRBV5-4 to TRBJ2-2; 11 nucleotides agree with TRBD2. The V and J ends lost 4 bases and 0 bases, in that order; junction bases with no gene match: 5. CDR1 and CDR2 from the germline V gene are SGHNT and YYREEE (reference sequence). This CDR3 is 17 amino acids long. The CDR3 loop reads CASSKGTSGSNTGELFF. The DNA of the CDR3 is TGTGCCAGCAGCAAGGGGACTAGCGGATCGAACACCGGGGAGCTGTTTTTT.

This clone has more than one count but fewer than ten. The rearrangement links TRBV30 to TRBJ1-2; perhaps TRBD1 as D (5 bases). V was shortened by 3 bases and J by 4 bases, with 12 bases between the two germline ends. Germline CDR1 and CDR2: GTSNPN and SVGIG (reference sequence). The CDR3 is 13 residues long. The DNA of the CDR3 is TGTGCCTGGAGCCAACCGGGGGGCTATGGCTACACCTTC. Amino acids: CAWSQPGGYGYTF. The full variable domain, completed using reference TRBV30 and TRBJ1-2, is SQTIHQWPATLVQPVGSPLSLECTVEGTSNPNLYWYRQAAGRGLQLLFYSVGIGQISSEVPQNLSASRPQDRQFILSSKKLLLSDSGFYLCAWSQPGGYGYTFGSGTRLTVV.

This clone was detected a few times. Other DNA sequences in this specimen translate into the identical CDR3. This rearrangement joins TRBV19 to TRBJ2-7, with 7 bases matching TRBD1. There are 13 residues in the CDR3. The J segment lost 0 bases and the V segment lost 6 bases, leaving 2 bases of the junction unmatched. CDR1 LNHDA and CDR2 SQIVND come from the germline V gene (reference sequence). CDR3 region: CASSDRVSYEQYF. The CDR3 nucleotides are TGTGCCAGTAGCGACAGGGTCTCCTACGAGCAGTACTTC.

The J gene is TRBJ2-1, the V gene TRBV4-1; 10 bases map to TRBD2. The germline CDR1 and CDR2 sequences are MGHRA and YSYEKL. This CDR3 contains 16 residues. After removal of 3 bases from V and 6 bases from J, the junction contained 8 bases not matched to a gene. The CDR3, as DNA: TGCGCCAGCAGCCACACGACTAGCGGGCGTGTCAATGAGCAGTTCTTC. As protein: CASSHTTSGRVNEQFF.

In nucleotides, the CDR3 is TGTGCCAGCAGCTTAGCCGCAGGGAACTACGAGCAGTACTTC. Its protein product is CASSLAAGNYEQYF. This chain connects TRBV7-9 to TRBJ2-7; maybe TRBD1 (5 bases). This CDR3 comprises 14 residues. Germline V gene lookup returns CDR1 SEHNR and CDR2 FQNEAQ (reference sequence). Trimming pared 0 bases from V and 3 bases from J, leaving 9 bases between.

The chain has TRBV29-1 and TRBJ1-1; unclear D gene. CDR3 size: 12 residues. Trimming shortened V by 7 bases and J by 4 bases, and 13 bases separated the two germline ends. Germline CDR1 and CDR2: SQVTM and ANQGSEA. In DNA form, the CDR3 reads TGCAGCGCCGGACGGGCAGGCACTGAAGCTTTCTTT. Residues: CSAGRAGTEAFF.

The sample holds a few counts of this clone. The chain uses TRBV18 and TRBJ1-6; 8 nucleotides match TRBD1. Germline assignment: CDR1 KGHSH and CDR2 LQKENI. Losses at the gene ends were 0 bases for V and 14 bases for J; bases not matched to a gene: 3. This CDR3 has 13 residues. CDR3 in amino acids: CASSPPGQVTLHF. DNA of the CDR3: TGTGCCAGCTCACCACCGGGACAGGTGACCCTCCACTTT.